This passage covers 13 T cell receptor beta chains from one sample sequenced in a study of blood T cell repertoires in COVID-19. Clones were read by immunoSEQ multiplex PCR, and TCRdb kept only the in-frame ones, dropping some. This table holds 250,000 or so clones, approximately 90% found once. Sequencing used PBMCs or T cells enriched from blood (not recorded which). The receptors were gathered from a middle-aged man who had been exposed to COVID-19.

This chain joins TRBV28 and TRBJ1-5, with D hard to call. Trimming pared 3 bases from V and 6 bases from J, leaving 6 bases between. The CDR3 consists of 12 residues. The germline gives CDR1 MDHEN, CDR2 SYDVKM. The CDR3 loop reads CASSLGSQPQHF. CDR3 in DNA: TGTGCCAGCAGTTTGGGGAGTCAGCCCCAGCATTTT. The variable domain in full, completed from reference TRBV28 and TRBJ1-5, reads DVKVTQSSRYLVKRTGEKVFLECVQDMDHENMFWYRQDPGLGLRLIYFSYDVKMKEKGDIPEGYSVSREKKERFSLILESASTNQTSMYLCASSLGSQPQHFGDGTRLSIL.

The J gene is TRBJ1-3, the V gene TRBV19; no clear D gene. The CDR3 sequence is 16 residues long. Looked up from germline, CDR1 is LNHDA and CDR2 is SQIVND (reference sequence). V was trimmed by 3 bases and J by 0 bases, leaving 12 bases between them. The DNA of the CDR3 is TGTGCCAGTAGTATTACAGCATCCAGCTCTGGAAACACCATATATTTT. This sequence encodes CASSITASSSGNTIYF.

The J gene is TRBJ2-5, the V gene TRBV28, with D tentatively TRBD2 (7 bases). Trimming took off 7 bases at V and 5 bases at J, with 17 bases between the two ends. Germline lookup yields CDR1 MDHEN and CDR2 SYDVKM. The CDR3 spans 14 residues. The CDR3 region has the DNA TGTGCCAGCACCCTAGGGGGGGCGGCGGAGACCCAGTACTTC. It translates to CASTLGGAAETQYF.

A single count supports this clone. The rearrangement joins TRBV29-1 to TRBJ1-2, with D possibly being TRBD1 (6 bases). The CDR3 runs to 14 residues. The germline gives CDR1 SQVTM, CDR2 ANQGSEA. Trimming left V 6 bases short and J 0 bases short, with 14 bases between. CDR3 region: CSVLRDISNYGYTF. The CDR3 DNA reads TGCAGCGTCCTCCGGGACATTTCTAACTATGGCTACACCTTC. Full variable domain (rest looked up from reference TRBV29-1 and TRBJ1-2): SAVISQKPSRDICQRGTSLTIQCQVDSQVTMMFWYRQQPGQSLTLIATANQGSEATYESGFVIDKFPISRPNLTFSTLTVSNMSPEDSSIYLCSVLRDISNYGYTFGSGTRLTVV.

This rearrangement joins TRBV29-1 to TRBJ2-2, with 9 nucleotides matching TRBD1. CDR1 is SQVTM, CDR2 ANQGSEA, per germline. V was pared by 4 bases and J by 7 bases, with 7 bases of the junction left unmatched. There are 14 residues in the CDR3. The CDR3 DNA is TGCAGCGTTGCGCGACAGGGGGGGATCGGGGAGCTGTTTTTT. It yields the protein CSVARQGGIGELFF.

The chain combines TRBV21-1 with TRBJ2-1; the table's D call, TRBD2, was not checked against the DNA. TRBV21-1 is a known pseudogene. CDR3 length equals 14 residues. The CDR3 region has the DNA TGTGCCAGCAGCAAAGTTCGGGGTTACAATGAGCAGTTCTTC. It specifies CASSKVRGYNEQFF.

The J gene is TRBJ2-1, the V gene TRBV7-3, with 10 bases that match TRBD2. This CDR3 comprises 16 residues. Trimming removed 1 base from V and 8 bases from J; junction bases left unmatched: 8. Germline V gene lookup returns CDR1 SGHTA and CDR2 FQGTGA. The CDR3 region has the DNA TGTGCCAGCAGCTTAATTGGTCTAGCGGGAGCCGATGAGCAGTTCTTC. Its protein is CASSLIGLAGADEQFF.

The chain couples TRBV7-6 to TRBJ1-3; D is unresolved. Germline V gene lookup returns CDR1 SGHVS and CDR2 FNYEAQ. The CDR3 is 15 residues long. V gave up 1 base and J gave up 0 bases, with 7 bases separating them. CDR3 protein: CASSLDVSSGNTIYF. The CDR3 nucleotides are TGTGCCAGCAGCTTAGATGTCAGCTCTGGAAACACCATATATTTT.

The chain carries TRBV21-1 and TRBJ2-7; TRBD2 is the table's D call, not checked against the DNA. TRBV21-1 is noted as a pseudogene. The CDR3 sequence is 16 residues long. The CDR3 DNA follows: TGTGCCAGCAGCAAATGCGGCGGGGGGAGCTCCTACGAGCAGTACTTC. It specifies CASSKCGGGSSYEQYF.

This clone is a singleton in its sample. The chain recombines TRBV5-8 with TRBJ1-2; 10 positions match TRBD1. The CDR3 is made up of 16 amino acids. Germline-derived CDR1 and CDR2 are SGHTS and YDEGEE. The ends lost 4 bases at V and 3 bases at J; junction bases unmatched: 9. The DNA for the CDR3 is TGTGCCAGCAGCCTCGCGGGGGACAGGGGTGACTATGGCTACACCTTC. It is translated as CASSLAGDRGDYGYTF.

The DNA for the CDR3 is TGCGCCAGCAGCTCTGGGGACAACTCTGGGGCCAACGTCCTGACTTTC. Amino acids: CASSSGDNSGANVLTF. The rearrangement uses TRBV5-1 and TRBJ2-6, with a weak D call TRBD1 (6 bases). From germline, CDR1 is SGHRS and CDR2 YFSETQ. The CDR3 has 16 residues. The V gene lost 3 bases and the J gene lost 0 bases, with 10 bases spanning the gap.

The chain has TRBV24-1 and TRBJ2-2; TRBD1 is a possible D gene (6 bases). This CDR3 region has 15 residues. Germline CDR1 reads KGHDR; CDR2 reads SFDVKD. The germline V and J ends were trimmed by 6 bases and 1 base, with 11 bases remaining between them. The CDR3 nucleotides are TGTGCCACCAGTAAGGACAGCGTGAACACCGGGGAGCTGTTTTTT. Translation gives CATSKDSVNTGELFF.

In the case of this clone: The same CDR3 arises from other DNA sequences in this sample as well. V gene TRBV9 combines with J gene TRBJ1-6, with TRBD1 matching over 7 bases. V dropped 3 bases and J dropped 6; count of bases not matched to a gene: 6. CDR1 SGDLS and CDR2 YYNGEE come from the germline V gene. This CDR3 is built from 15 residues. The CDR3 loop is CASSGGTVGNSPLHF. The CDR3 DNA sequence: TGTGCCAGCAGCGGAGGGACAGTCGGTAATTCACCCCTCCACTTT.